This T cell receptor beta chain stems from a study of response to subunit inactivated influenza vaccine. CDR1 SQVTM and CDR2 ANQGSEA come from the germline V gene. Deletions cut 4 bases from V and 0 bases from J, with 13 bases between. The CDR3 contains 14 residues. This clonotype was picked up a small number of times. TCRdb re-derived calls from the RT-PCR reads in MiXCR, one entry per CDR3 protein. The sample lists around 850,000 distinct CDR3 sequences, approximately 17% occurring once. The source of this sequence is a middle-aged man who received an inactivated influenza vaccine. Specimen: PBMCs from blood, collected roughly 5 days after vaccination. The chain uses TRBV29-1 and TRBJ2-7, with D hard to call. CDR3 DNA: TGCAGCGTTGTGAGCCCCGCAGCCTCCTACGAGCAGTACTTC. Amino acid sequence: CSVVSPAASYEQYF.